The clone carrying this T cell receptor beta chain was detected only a few times. Its target is not known. This specimen belongs to a study of T cells in Graves' hyperthyroidism and ophthalmopathy. Study results and caveats: Most expanded thyroid clonotypes above 0.001 also appeared in blood. The authors' 13 V-J model separated ophthalmopathy from stable hyperthyroidism.

Researchers amplified the TCR beta CDR3 regions from RNA transcripts. The HTBI primer set drove a first-round RT-PCR of the TCR CDR3. TCRdb redid the calling of the multiplex PCR reads with MiXCR, one entry per CDR3 protein. Of around 300,000 distinct CDR3 sequences listed, roughly 13% are singletons. Trimming left V 3 bases short and J 4 bases short, with 15 bases between. Germline-derived CDR1 and CDR2 are MGHDK and SYGVNS. The CDR3 loop spans 15 amino acids. The origin of this receptor is a middle-aged woman with Graves' ophthalmopathy. Sequenced: blood. V usage is TRBV25-1 and J usage is TRBJ1-2, with D perhaps matching TRBD1 (6 bases). The CDR3 loop reads CASSEGGGEGYGYTF. As DNA, the CDR3 is TGTGCCAGCAGTGAGGGAGGGGGGGAGGGCTATGGCTACACCTTC.